This record looks at one T cell receptor beta chain sequence and its context. Its antigen is unknown. The CDR3 loop spans 15 amino acids. The germline gives CDR1 MNHNY, CDR2 SVGAGI (reference sequence). Trimming removed 2 bases from V and 8 bases from J, with 18 bases in between. The sample originates from a study of blood T cells in healthy people across ages. The authors ran a second PCR of 7 to 11 cycles using a sample-barcoded 5' primer and a J-beta primer mix. Each cDNA was tagged by a template-switch adaptor containing 12 random nucleotides. TCRdb reanalysed the 5' RACE reads using MiXCR and keeps one entry per CDR3 protein. In the table there are over 600,000 distinct CDR3 sequences, approximately 40% of which are singletons. Findings and caveats of the study: PBMCs were not sorted, which prevented a conclusive comparison of naive versus antigen-experienced cells. Per million T cells, TCR beta diversity dropped roughly linearly as age increased. There were more naive CD4+ cells and higher diversity in long-lived donors than in aged donors.

The sequencing sample was made of blood. The rearrangement joins TRBV6-6 to TRBJ1-2; the D gene is possibly TRBD1 (6 bases). This receptor was identified in a man older than 75 in good health. DNA of the CDR3: TGTGCCAGCAGTTACCCGGTTCTCAGGGGAGAAGGCTACACCTTC. Translated: CASSYPVLRGEGYTF.